Here is one TCR beta chain with its context. The data are from a study of technical replicates of blood from a handful of donors. Measured with immunoSEQ multiplex PCR; TCRdb has only the in-frame clones, and not every one. The sample has roughly 90,000 clones; 90% to 95% are singletons. V lost 0 bases, J lost 3 bases, and 12 bases lay in between. The CDR3 runs 16 residues. Germline V gene lookup returns CDR1 SGHDT and CDR2 YYEEEE. The TCR comes from a human donor in good health. This chain connects TRBV5-6 to TRBJ1-4; possibly TRBD1 for D (5 bases). The sequencing sample was made of T cells isolated from PBMCs. DNA for the CDR3: TGTGCCAGCAGCTTGGCCATAGGGGAGGCTAATGAAAAACTGTTTTTT. Translated, it gives CASSLAIGEANEKLFF.